A single sample gave rise to the 10 T cell receptor beta chains below, sequenced in a study of T-cell reconstitution after alpha-beta-depleted transplantation in children. For TCRbeta, the library was prepared with unique molecular identifiers. TCRdb processed the PCR reads anew with MiXCR; each CDR3 protein has one entry. Here the sample spans roughly 180,000 distinct CDR3 sequences, 8.5% to 14% being singletons. The material was PBMCs, obtained before TCRalphabeta/CD19-depleted stem cell transplant. The receptors shown here come from a boy between 2 and 10 years old with acute myeloid leukemia, due to receive a stem cell transplant.

The sample holds many counts of this clonotype. V is TRBV5-1 and J is TRBJ2-1; perhaps TRBD1 as D (7 bases). The CDR3 is 15 residues long. V shed 5 bases and J shed 10 bases, with 22 bases lying between them. Per germline, CDR1 SGHRS and CDR2 YFSETQ. The CDR3 reads CASSPWGQGGREQFF. CDR3 DNA sequence: TGCGCCAGCAGTCCGTGGGGCCAGGGGGGTCGAGAGCAGTTCTTC.

There are many counts of this clonotype. J is TRBJ1-1 and V is TRBV29-1; unclear D gene. CDR3 size: 10 residues. V was shortened by 8 bases and J by 7 bases, with 11 bases between the two germline ends. Germline CDR1 reads SQVTM; CDR2 reads ANQGSEA. This CDR3 is CSCDLGEAFF. CDR3 DNA: TGCAGCTGTGACCTGGGTGAAGCTTTCTTT.

This clonotype was seen at least ten times. The chain employs TRBV20-1 and TRBJ2-3; D assignment may be TRBD1 or TRBD2 (7 bases each). Per germline, CDR1 DFQATT and CDR2 SNEGSKA (reference sequence). Trimming pared 0 bases from V and 9 bases from J, leaving 10 bases between. This CDR3 has 12 residues. The CDR3 DNA is TGCAGTGCTAGAGAGCAGGGGGGGACGCAGTATTTT. Amino acid sequence: CSAREQGGTQYF.

This clonotype was counted ten times or more. The chain is built from TRBV5-4 and TRBJ2-7; D may match TRBD1 or TRBD2 (6 bases each). CDR3 length: 16 residues. Deletions cut 2 bases from V and 1 base from J, with 16 bases between. Looked up from germline, CDR1 is SGHNT and CDR2 is YYREEE (reference sequence). The CDR3 is CASSFEPGAISYEQYF. CDR3 DNA: TGTGCCAGCAGCTTTGAGCCGGGGGCCATATCCTACGAGCAGTACTTC. Together with reference TRBV5-4 and TRBJ2-7, the CDR3 gives the full variable domain: ETGVTQSPTHLIKTRGQQVTLRCSSQSGHNTVSWYQQALGQGPQFIFQYYREEENGRGNFPPRFSGLQFPNYSSELNVNALELDDSALYLCASSFEPGAISYEQYFGPGTRLTVT.

This clonotype was seen repeatedly, ten times or more. V gene TRBV20-1 combines with J gene TRBJ1-5, with unresolved D. Deletions cut 2 bases from V and 0 bases from J, with 11 bases between. The CDR3 is 15 residues long. Germline V CDR1 and CDR2: DFQATT, SNEGSKA (reference sequence). The CDR3 coding sequence is TGCAGTGCTAGACGTGGGATGAGTAGCAATCAGCCCCAGCATTTT. As protein: CSARRGMSSNQPQHF.

This clonotype was seen repeatedly, ten times or more. This sequence joins TRBV20-1 and TRBJ1-5; no firm D call. V was trimmed by 6 bases and J by 0 bases, leaving 15 bases between them. The CDR3 covers 15 residues. The germline V gene has CDR1 DFQATT and CDR2 SNEGSKA (reference sequence). CDR3 nucleotides: TGCAGTGCCACCGGAGGGCACTATAGCAATCAGCCCCAGCATTTT. This translates into CSATGGHYSNQPQHF.

This clonotype was recorded at least ten times. The V call is TRBV30, the J call TRBJ1-5; D is ambiguous. V lost 0 bases and J 4 bases, leaving 7 bases between the germline ends. Germline V lookup: CDR1 GTSNPN, CDR2 SVGIG (reference sequence). The CDR3 contains 13 residues. The CDR3 DNA reads as TGTGCCTGGAGTGTACGTCGAAATCAGCCCCAGCATTTT. Residues: CAWSVRRNQPQHF.

CDR3 region: CASGLNQPQHF. CDR3 DNA: TGTGCCAGCGGCTTAAATCAGCCCCAGCATTTT. The gene calls are TRBV6-1 and TRBJ1-5; D not resolved. The CDR3 is 11 residues long. V gave up 8 bases and J gave up 4 bases, with 6 bases separating them. Germline CDR1 and CDR2: MNHNS and SASEGT.

Only a few counts were recorded for this clonotype. This rearrangement joins TRBV20-1 to TRBJ2-7; TRBD2 agrees at 7 bases. Trimming removed 7 bases from V and 2 bases from J; junction bases left unmatched: 11. The CDR3 sequence is 14 residues long. CDR1 is DFQATT and CDR2 is SNEGSKA in the germline V gene (reference sequence). CDR3 residues: CSGSPGRQTYEQYF. CDR3 sequence (DNA): TGCAGTGGTAGCCCCGGGAGGCAGACCTACGAGCAGTACTTC.

V gene TRBV11-2 combines with J gene TRBJ1-6; tentative D call: TRBD1 (6 bases). The CDR3 runs 13 residues. V was trimmed by 6 bases and J by 5 bases, leaving 8 bases between them. Germline assignment: CDR1 SGHAT and CDR2 FQNNGV. The CDR3 sequence is CASRGTNNSPLHF. The CDR3 DNA follows: TGTGCCAGCAGGGGGACAAATAATTCACCCCTCCACTTT.